The rows below give T cell receptor beta chains drawn from one sample of a study of T cell repertoires in cytomegalovirus infection. From the reads, TCRdb called clonotypes with MiXCR, one entry per CDR3 protein. The table lists 65,000 to 95,000 distinct CDR3 sequences, roughly 3.7% of them singletons. The specimen sequenced was PBMCs. The source of these receptors is a human donor in good health (CMV status not recorded). Some clones in this sample may be carry-over from other donors' samples. CDR3s include the opening cysteine and the closing phenylalanine or tryptophan. D genes are given only for firm matches. The size field reads once, few or many counts, or a class when the clone is expanded.

CDR3 DNA: TGTGCCAGCAGCACCGGGGAGGTTGGCAATCAGCCCCAGCATTTT
CDR3 protein: CASSTGEVGNQPQHF
V gene: TRBV12-3/TRBV12-4
D gene: -
J gene: TRBJ1-5
clone size: many

CDR3 DNA: TGTGCCAGTAGTATAGTTTCCCGTACCTGGACAGTCGGCTATCAGCCCCAGCATTTT
CDR3 protein: CASSIVSRTWTVGYQPQHF
V gene: TRBV19
D gene: -
J gene: TRBJ1-5
clone size: many

CDR3 DNA: TGTGCCATCAAGAACAGCACCTACGAGCAGTACTTC
CDR3 protein: CAIKNSTYEQYF
V gene: TRBV10-3
D gene: -
J gene: TRBJ2-7
clone size: many

CDR3 DNA: TGTGCCAGCAGCTTAAGGTCCCGCGCTAGCACAGATACGCAGTATTTT
CDR3 protein: CASSLRSRASTDTQYF
V gene: TRBV7-8
D gene: -
J gene: TRBJ2-3
clone size: many

CDR3 DNA: TGTGCCAGCAGTTACTTGAGGGTCCGCAATGAGCAGTTCTTC
CDR3 protein: CASSYLRVRNEQFF
V gene: TRBV6-6
D gene: -
J gene: TRBJ2-1
clone size: many

CDR3 DNA: TGTGCCAGCAGTCGCGGACTAGCGGGGGGGCATGAGACCCAGTACTTC
CDR3 protein: CASSRGLAGGHETQYF
V gene: TRBV28
D gene: TRBD2
J gene: TRBJ2-5
clone size: many

CDR3 DNA: TGTGCCAGCAGCCCCCGGGACAGGGGGAACTATGGCTACACCTTC
CDR3 protein: CASSPRDRGNYGYTF
V gene: TRBV2
D gene: TRBD1
J gene: TRBJ1-2
clone size: many

CDR3 DNA: TGTGCCAGCAGCAGCCACTTCCGGGACAGTTCCTACGAGCAGTACTTC
CDR3 protein: CASSSHFRDSSYEQYF
V gene: TRBV7-9
D gene: TRBD1
J gene: TRBJ2-7
clone size: many

CDR3 DNA: TGTGCCAGTAGTATTCGACAGACGAGCTCTGGAAACACCATATATTTT
CDR3 protein: CASSIRQTSSGNTIYF
V gene: TRBV19
D gene: -
J gene: TRBJ1-3
clone size: many

CDR3 DNA: TGTGCCAGCCGAAGGGACAGGCTAATCACAGATACGCAGTATTTT
CDR3 protein: CASRRDRLITDTQYF
V gene: TRBV28
D gene: TRBD1
J gene: TRBJ2-3
clone size: many

CDR3 DNA: TGTGCCAGCAGCCTCGAAAACCTCTATGGCTACACCTTC
CDR3 protein: CASSLENLYGYTF
V gene: TRBV3-1
D gene: -
J gene: TRBJ1-2
clone size: many

CDR3 DNA: TGTGCCAGCAGTTCTCCGGGACTGGGGACGGAGGAGCAGTACTTC
CDR3 protein: CASSSPGLGTEEQYF
V gene: TRBV12-3/TRBV12-4
D gene: -
J gene: TRBJ2-7
clone size: many

CDR3 DNA: TGTGCCAGCAGCTTACGGCAGGGGGATGGCTACACCTTC
CDR3 protein: CASSLRQGDGYTF
V gene: TRBV7-3
D gene: TRBD1
J gene: TRBJ1-2
clone size: many

CDR3 DNA: TGTGCCACCGCCGGGACCTTGAACACTGAAGCTTTCTTT
CDR3 protein: CATAGTLNTEAFF
V gene: TRBV7-2
D gene: -
J gene: TRBJ1-1
clone size: many

CDR3 DNA: TGTGCCAGCAGCTTGGTCGACACTGAAGCTTTCTTT
CDR3 protein: CASSLVDTEAFF
V gene: TRBV7-8
D gene: -
J gene: TRBJ1-1
clone size: medium-sized

CDR3 DNA: TGTGCCAGCAGTCGTCTGACAGGAACCACAACTACCCACTACGAGCAGTACTTC
CDR3 protein: CASSRLTGTTTTHYEQYF
V gene: TRBV6-5
D gene: -
J gene: TRBJ2-7
clone size: many

CDR3 DNA: TGTGCCAGCAGCCCAATAACAGGGCACAATCAGCCCCAGCATTTT
CDR3 protein: CASSPITGHNQPQHF
V gene: TRBV7-8
D gene: -
J gene: TRBJ1-5
clone size: medium-sized

CDR3 DNA: TGCGCCAGCAGCCCAGGCGGGGGGCGCGGCACTGAAGCTTTCTTT
CDR3 protein: CASSPGGGRGTEAFF
V gene: TRBV4-3
D gene: -
J gene: TRBJ1-1
clone size: many

CDR3 DNA: TGTGCCAGTAGCGATCGGACAGTACTTAGGTTCACTGAAGCTTTCTTT
CDR3 protein: CASSDRTVLRFTEAFF
V gene: TRBV19
D gene: -
J gene: TRBJ1-1
clone size: many

CDR3 DNA: TGTGCCAGCACCTCCCTCCAGGCCGGGGCCGGGGAGCTGTTTTTT
CDR3 protein: CASTSLQAGAGELFF
V gene: TRBV7-6
D gene: -
J gene: TRBJ2-2
clone size: many

CDR3 DNA: TGTGCCAGCTCACCAGGTGCTCAGCCCCAGCATTTT
CDR3 protein: CASSPGAQPQHF
V gene: TRBV18
D gene: -
J gene: TRBJ1-5
clone size: many

CDR3 DNA: TGTGCCAGCACCCCAGGACGGGGGCTCGGGGCCAACGTCCTGACTTTC
CDR3 protein: CASTPGRGLGANVLTF
V gene: TRBV7-8
D gene: -
J gene: TRBJ2-6
clone size: many

CDR3 DNA: TGCAGTGCTAGAGTAGATCCGAGCTCCTACGAGCAGTACTTC
CDR3 protein: CSARVDPSSYEQYF
V gene: TRBV20-1
D gene: -
J gene: TRBJ2-7
clone size: many

CDR3 DNA: TGTGTCAGCAGCCTCTTGACTAGCGGGGGGGTCAATGAGCAGTTCTTC
CDR3 protein: CVSSLLTSGGVNEQFF
V gene: TRBV5-5
D gene: TRBD2
J gene: TRBJ2-1
clone size: many

CDR3 DNA: TGTGCCAGCAGTCTGGACAGGGAAGATACGCAGTATTTT
CDR3 protein: CASSLDREDTQYF
V gene: TRBV28
D gene: TRBD1
J gene: TRBJ2-3
clone size: many

CDR3 DNA: TGTGCCAGCTCACCACTGTCGGTAGTTGGCGGGGGGAACTCTGGGGCCAACGTCCTGACTTTC
CDR3 protein: CASSPLSVVGGGNSGANVLTF
V gene: TRBV18
D gene: TRBD2
J gene: TRBJ2-6
clone size: many

CDR3 DNA: TGTGCCAGCAGCGCGCGAGGACGCCGCGGAAACATTCAGTACTTC
CDR3 protein: CASSARGRRGNIQYF
V gene: TRBV7-2
D gene: -
J gene: TRBJ2-4
clone size: many

CDR3 DNA: TGTGCCAGTAGCGTACAGAATCCATATGGCTACACCTTC
CDR3 protein: CASSVQNPYGYTF
V gene: TRBV19
D gene: -
J gene: TRBJ1-2
clone size: many

CDR3 DNA: TGTGCCAGCAGTCCCAGGACAGGGGAGGGCACTGAAGCTTTCTTT
CDR3 protein: CASSPRTGEGTEAFF
V gene: TRBV6-2/TRBV6-3
D gene: TRBD1
J gene: TRBJ1-1
clone size: many

CDR3 DNA: TGCGCCAGCAGCCAAGTCCAGGGCGATTCACCCCTCCACTTT
CDR3 protein: CASSQVQGDSPLHF
V gene: TRBV4-3
D gene: -
J gene: TRBJ1-6
clone size: many

CDR3 DNA: TGTGCCAGCAGTGAGACCGGGAGCCGGCGGCCTGAAGCTTTCTTT
CDR3 protein: CASSETGSRRPEAFF
V gene: TRBV28
D gene: -
J gene: TRBJ1-1
clone size: many

CDR3 DNA: TGTGCCAGCAAGAGGGGGGCGGGGACAGATACGCAGTATTTT
CDR3 protein: CASKRGAGTDTQYF
V gene: TRBV7-2
D gene: -
J gene: TRBJ2-3
clone size: many

CDR3 DNA: TGCAGTGCTAGACTAACCCGGACTAGACGCACAGATACGCAGTATTTT
CDR3 protein: CSARLTRTRRTDTQYF
V gene: TRBV20-1
D gene: TRBD2
J gene: TRBJ2-3
clone size: many

CDR3 DNA: TGTGCCAGCAGCCCCCCGAGGCCTAAACCCCGGGGCTACACCTTC
CDR3 protein: CASSPPRPKPRGYTF
V gene: TRBV5-4
D gene: -
J gene: TRBJ1-2
clone size: many

CDR3 DNA: TGCGCCAGCAGCCAAACGCAGAACACTGAAGCTTTCTTT
CDR3 protein: CASSQTQNTEAFF
V gene: TRBV4-3
D gene: -
J gene: TRBJ1-1
clone size: many

CDR3 DNA: TGTGCTACGTCACGATCCTACGGACAGGAGGGTGAAAAACTGTTTTTT
CDR3 protein: CATSRSYGQEGEKLFF
V gene: TRBV2
D gene: TRBD1
J gene: TRBJ1-4
clone size: many

CDR3 DNA: TGTGCCAGCAGTAGAGGGGCGACCTACGAGCAGTACTTC
CDR3 protein: CASSRGATYEQYF
V gene: TRBV6-2/TRBV6-3
D gene: -
J gene: TRBJ2-7
clone size: many

CDR3 DNA: TGTGCCAGCAGCTCACTAGGGAAGGGCAGTTCACCCCTCCACTTT
CDR3 protein: CASSSLGKGSSPLHF
V gene: TRBV7-6
D gene: -
J gene: TRBJ1-6
clone size: many

CDR3 DNA: TGTGCCAGTAGTTCACAGGGGGGAGGAAGCAATCAGCCCCAGCATTTT
CDR3 protein: CASSSQGGGSNQPQHF
V gene: TRBV19
D gene: TRBD1
J gene: TRBJ1-5
clone size: many

CDR3 DNA: TGTGCCAGCAGCTTGCTGCTGTCAGGGGGTACCCCGCAGTACTTC
CDR3 protein: CASSLLLSGGTPQYF
V gene: TRBV7-9
D gene: TRBD1
J gene: TRBJ2-5
clone size: many

CDR3 DNA: TGTGCCAGCAGCGCCCCGAGGTCAGGGCAAACTGAAGCTTTCTTT
CDR3 protein: CASSAPRSGQTEAFF
V gene: TRBV7-2
D gene: -
J gene: TRBJ1-1
clone size: medium-sized

CDR3 DNA: TGTGCCAGCAGTGTAAGGGGCTCCTACGAGCAGTACTTC
CDR3 protein: CASSVRGSYEQYF
V gene: TRBV6-1
D gene: -
J gene: TRBJ2-7
clone size: many

CDR3 DNA: TGTGCCAGCAGCTTAGTGCGTATGAACACTGAAGCTTTCTTT
CDR3 protein: CASSLVRMNTEAFF
V gene: TRBV7-8
D gene: -
J gene: TRBJ1-1
clone size: many

CDR3 DNA: TGTGCCAGCAGTTTCCTTGCCAGCGAGCAGTACTTC
CDR3 protein: CASSFLASEQYF
V gene: TRBV6-1
D gene: -
J gene: TRBJ2-7
clone size: many

CDR3 DNA: TGTGCCAGCAGTTCGTACAGGGGCATGGGGAATTCACCCCTCCACTTT
CDR3 protein: CASSSYRGMGNSPLHF
V gene: TRBV27
D gene: TRBD1
J gene: TRBJ1-6
clone size: many

CDR3 DNA: TGTGCCAGCCGGGCAGGGGCGGGCGAGCAGTACTTC
CDR3 protein: CASRAGAGEQYF
V gene: TRBV6-1
D gene: -
J gene: TRBJ2-7
clone size: many

CDR3 DNA: TGTGCCAGCACCGACAGCTACGAGCAGTACTTC
CDR3 protein: CASTDSYEQYF
V gene: TRBV7-2
D gene: -
J gene: TRBJ2-7
clone size: many

CDR3 DNA: TGTGCCAGCAGCTCAGCCAACCACCAAGAGACCCAGTACTTC
CDR3 protein: CASSSANHQETQYF
V gene: TRBV7-2
D gene: -
J gene: TRBJ2-5
clone size: many

CDR3 DNA: TGTGCCAGCAGTACCGACAGGGGGCACAATCAGCCCCAGCATTTT
CDR3 protein: CASSTDRGHNQPQHF
V gene: TRBV27
D gene: TRBD1
J gene: TRBJ1-5
clone size: many

CDR3 DNA: TGTGCCAGCAGTTACAATCTTGCGGGGGCGGCAGATACGCAGTATTTT
CDR3 protein: CASSYNLAGAADTQYF
V gene: TRBV6-5
D gene: -
J gene: TRBJ2-3
clone size: many

CDR3 DNA: TGTGCCAGTACGACAGGGCAAAACACTGAAGCTTTCTTT
CDR3 protein: CASTTGQNTEAFF
V gene: TRBV6-5
D gene: TRBD1
J gene: TRBJ1-1
clone size: many

CDR3 DNA: TGTGCCAGCAGATCGGGACAGGTACTGAACACCGGGGAGCTGTTTTTT
CDR3 protein: CASRSGQVLNTGELFF
V gene: TRBV12-3/TRBV12-4
D gene: TRBD1
J gene: TRBJ2-2
clone size: many

CDR3 DNA: TGTGCCAGTACTCGACAGGGTAACTATGGCTACACCTTC
CDR3 protein: CASTRQGNYGYTF
V gene: TRBV19
D gene: TRBD1
J gene: TRBJ1-2
clone size: many